The 9 T cell receptor beta chains given below trace back to one sample, sequenced in a study of shared clonotypes between healthy human individuals. The protocol was immunoSEQ multiplex PCR, while the TCRdb copy is restricted to in-frame clones and leaves out a portion. The data hold 1,100,000 or so clones, with around 78% observed a single time. Sequencing was carried out using memory CD4+ T cells from PBMCs. Documented subset: CD45RA-negative fraction. These receptors came from a man aged 18-30 years in good health. Some clones in this sample may be carry-over from other donors' samples.

As regards this clone: This may stem from a read error, because a much larger clone lies one nucleotide away. The sample holds other DNA sequences that translate to the same CDR3. The rearrangement joins TRBV5-1 to TRBJ1-2; TRBD1 aligns across 7 bases. Germline V gives CDR1 SGHRS, CDR2 YFSETQ. The V and J ends lost 0 bases and 1 base, in that order; junction bases with no gene match: 0. The CDR3 consists of 14 residues. For the CDR3, the DNA is TGCGCCAGCAGCTTGGACAGGGGTAACTATGGCTACACCTTC. Translating gives CASSLDRGNYGYTF.

The V and J genes are TRBV7-3 and TRBJ2-7; tentatively, D is TRBD1 (5 bases). The V end was cut by 3 bases, the J end by 5 bases, with 11 bases between. The CDR3 has 13 amino acids. Germline-derived CDR1 and CDR2 are SGHTA and FQGTGA. This CDR3 is CASSLSRADEQYF. The CDR3 DNA sequence: TGTGCCAGCAGCTTGAGCAGGGCCGACGAGCAGTACTTC.

For this clone: As the CDR3 is not closed by the conserved phenylalanine or tryptophan, this likely results from a read error. The DNA is left out, because the CDR3 cannot be placed on it with certainty; the CDR3 is given as TCRdb lists it. The chain has TRBV2 and TRBJ2-7. The CDR3 sequence runs 13 residues, both termini included. Germline CDR1 reads SNHLY; CDR2 reads FYNNEI. CDR3 sequence: CASRGLPGASVCL.

The chain couples TRBV5-6 to TRBJ1-5; 10 bases align to TRBD1. This CDR3 is built from 17 residues. Germline CDR1 SGHDT, CDR2 YYEEEE. The V segment lost 2 bases and the J segment 1 base; nucleotides outside the gene matches: 6. The CDR3 sequence is CASSLGQGVRSNQPQHF. The CDR3, as DNA: TGTGCCAGCAGCTTAGGACAGGGGGTAAGGAGCAATCAGCCCCAGCATTTT.

The chain uses TRBV19 and TRBJ1-4, with a weak D call TRBD1 (6 bases). The CDR3 covers 15 residues. Germline CDR1 LNHDA, CDR2 SQIVND (reference sequence). V was clipped by 7 bases and J by 8 bases, with 20 bases between them. DNA of the CDR3: TGTGCCAGTACCGCAAAGGGGCAGGGGAGAGAAAAACTGTTTTTT. It codes for CASTAKGQGREKLFF.

This clone was found a few times. J is TRBJ1-5 and V is TRBV30; D gene ambiguous. The V gene lost 2 bases and the J gene lost 0 bases, with 8 bases spanning the gap. The germline V gene encodes CDR1 GTSNPN and CDR2 SVGIG (reference sequence). CDR3 length: 14 residues. CDR3 DNA sequence: TGTGCCTGGAGTCGTGGGCCTAGCAATCAGCCCCAGCATTTT. Translating it yields CAWSRGPSNQPQHF.

Notes on this clone: A junction end diverges from the germline sequence, so it may reflect a read error. The chain joins TRBV2 to TRBJ2-1; tentatively, D is TRBD2 (6 bases). Germline V gene data show CDR1 as SNHLY and CDR2 as FYNNEI. The CDR3 is 13 residues long. CDR3 amino acids: CASSEEVGSEQFF. As DNA, the CDR3 is TGTGCCAGCAGCGAAGAAGTCGGGAGTGAGCAGTTCTTC. The whole variable domain, remainder taken from reference TRBV2 and TRBJ2-1, is EPEVTQTPSHQVTQMGQEVILRCVPISNHLYFYWYRQILGQKVEFLVSFYNNEISEKSEIFDDQFSVERPDGSNFTLKIRSTKLEDSAMYFCASSEEVGSEQFFGPGTRLTVL.

V usage is TRBV7-2 and J usage is TRBJ1-5, with 8 bases lining up with TRBD1. Per the germline V gene, CDR1 is SGHTA and CDR2 is FQGNSA. This CDR3 comprises 15 residues. V lost 5 bases to trimming and J lost 0 bases; unmatched junction nucleotides: 3. CDR3 nucleotides: TGTGCCAGCAGCCCTGACAGGGGTAGCAATCAGCCCCAGCATTTT. Translation: CASSPDRGSNQPQHF. The full variable domain, its missing parts supplied by reference TRBV7-2 and TRBJ1-5, is GAGVSQSPSNKVTEKGKDVELRCDPISGHTALYWYRQSLGQGLEFLIYFQGNSAPDKSGLPSDRFSAERTGGSVSTLTIQRTQQEDSAVYLCASSPDRGSNQPQHFGDGTRLSIL.

This clone was counted only a few times. V gene TRBV4-1 combines with J gene TRBJ1-4; the D is unclear. Germline lookup yields CDR1 MGHRA and CDR2 YSYEKL. CDR3 length: 15 amino acids. V was pared by 3 bases and J by 0 bases, with 8 bases between. DNA of the CDR3: TGCGCCAGCAGCCAGTTCATAGCAACTAATGAAAAACTGTTTTTT. This gives the protein CASSQFIATNEKLFF.